The source of this TCR beta chain is a study of blood T cell dynamics during melanoma immunotherapy (dated by TCRdb to the early 2020s). Study-level background: All patients had metastatic melanoma and were given first-line pembrolizumab or nivolumab plus ipilimumab as standard of care in the United Kingdom. To find early correlates of response, peripheral T cell receptor repertoires were profiled in metastatic melanoma patients before and after one cycle of checkpoint inhibitor therapy. The training cohort was made up of consecutive patients, while a further independent group of patients from the same centre was pooled to form an external validation set.

What the time point label conveys for this sample: pre-treatment baseline. Blood samples were taken at two points: before treatment (T0) and at week 3 (W3), which came after the first cycle of checkpoint blockade. Except for a couple of patients with rapid clinical progression, response was assessed 12 weeks after the first infusion by RECIST 1.1; disease control meant complete response, partial response or stable disease. Patients with prior systemic cancer treatment, concomitant immunosuppressant therapy or synchronous other active malignancies were excluded. To track both circulating cells and T cell turnover, TCR beta was sequenced from bulk PBMC as well as from plasma cell-free DNA. Lymphoprep and SepMate tubes were used to isolate PBMC from blood, and red cell lysis was then performed. DNA from PBMC and sorted T cell subsets was extracted with QIAamp DNA Blood Mini kits. Every bulk PBMC sample had a fixed 350 ng of DNA loaded. The immunoSEQ TCRb Assay kit was used according to manufacturer instructions to amplify TCR beta CDR3 sequences from genomic DNA. The KAPA Library Quantification Kit for Illumina platforms was used to quantify the pooled libraries by qPCR. Pooled libraries were clustered at about 0.55-1.1 pM and sequenced on an Illumina NextSeq 500. Per the authors' processing: TCR data were analyzed with immunoSEQ ANALYZER and the R LymphoSeq package. A rearrangement efficiency score was calculated as productive divided by the sum of productive and non-productive CDR3 sequences. Within each patient, timepoints were compared pairwise for clonality, measured with the Gini coefficient, and for diversity, measured with the Renyi index at alpha=1. Clonal relatedness used an edit distance of 3, and repertoire similarity used the Bhattacharyya coefficient, both computed in LymphoSeq. To classify response, a linear discriminant analysis based on week-3 changes in clonality and diversity was built using the R MASS and caret packages. Held by TCRdb, this immuneACCESS table contains in-frame sequences only and omits some clones. Under half of the omission traces to an unresolved V gene where checked; the cause of the rest is unknown. Clone size and the V and J calls come from that table; the DNA yielded D and trimming. The table for this sample lists about 9,700 clones; roughly 90% of them were counted only once. About 30% of the sample comes from the top ten.

To note about this clone: The antigen this receptor binds is unknown. No quality values exist for individual bases; no much larger clone is one base distant.

The germline V gene sets CDR1 to MDHEN and CDR2 to SYDVKM. The CDR3 sequence holds 15 residues, the cysteine and phenylalanine included. The read is trimmed to its CDR3 DNA, 45 bases read in frame from base 1. Germline trimming amounts to 10 bases on V and 0 bases on J, with 7 as the count of junction bases outside the gene matches. Study-wide conclusions, independent of this receptor: Unlike progressors, patients who went on to achieve disease control showed a bifurcated reorganization of the PBMC repertoire at W3, with either increased clonality or increased diversity. The study could not determine whether the T cell clones driving repertoire changes were melanoma-specific or reflected general immune activation. The relatively small sample size was recognized as a factor that could limit how well the results generalize.

This receptor was obtained from a human donor with melanoma. The V gene is TRBV28 and the J gene is TRBJ2-2; 8 middle bases align to TRBD2. Specimen: blood, collected from a patient treated with checkpoint blockade. At the DNA level, the sequence is TGTGCCACCCCCCGGGGGGGCGCGAACACCGGGGAGCTGTTTTTT. Its protein reads: CATPRGGANTGELFF.